The TCR beta chain under discussion was sequenced for a study of cytomegalovirus exposure and HLA in healthy donors. Whole-study findings and limits: Among donors in an Asian-associated ancestry cluster, a later analysis reportedly found fewer N-insertions than the roughly 700-donor mean. A classifier reportedly called cytomegalovirus status with high sensitivity and specificity. Prior analysis indicated that the majority of TCR beta V segments exhibited productivity approximately 87% or approximately 30% of the time. Available immune exposure information was restricted to CMV serostatus only.

Trimming stripped 1 base from V and 4 bases from J, with 7 bases between. Per the germline V gene, CDR1 is SGHTA and CDR2 is FQGNSA. The CDR3 length is 13 residues. With 60 Vbeta and 13 Jbeta primers, the PCR was carried out. Generated by immunoSEQ multiplex PCR, the TCRdb table keeps only in-frame clones and is missing some. The data hold around 70,000 clones, with 65% to 85% observed a single time. Comments on this clone: The antigen is unknown.

V usage is TRBV7-2 and J usage is TRBJ1-2; tentative D call: TRBD1 (5 bases). The material sequenced was PBMCs. The origin of this receptor is a man between 65 and 79 years old in good health and CMV-seronegative. DNA for the CDR3: TGTGCCAGCAGCTTAGGGGGCATCTATGGCTACACCTTC. Its translation is CASSLGGIYGYTF.